These 9 T cell receptor beta chains came from one sample sequenced in a study of early T cells in non-severe SARS-CoV-2 infection (dated by TCRdb to about 2021). Library preparation used 5' RACE. The run used a NextSeq 500. The public reads were run again by TCRdb, first through fastp at Q25 and then through MiXCR, and only productive beta chains were kept. Identical CDR3 proteins give one entry, which carries the most common genes and DNA. This sample has tens of thousands of distinct CDR3 sequences in its table, and approximately 5.3% of those were observed once. The top ten hold roughly 4.9% of the sample. Sequenced sample: whole blood. Receptors originate from an adult who was a healthcare worker with PCR-confirmed SARS-CoV-2 infection or an uninfected control (not recorded which).

This clonotype was counted many times. The chain has TRBV10-3 and TRBJ2-2; D call uncertain. The CDR3 totals 13 residues. Germline CDR1 ENHRY, CDR2 SYGVKD. V was shortened by 7 bases and J by 6 bases, with 12 bases between the two germline ends. The CDR3 protein is CAINRDGSGELFF. CDR3 bases: TGTGCCATCAATCGAGACGGGTCCGGGGAGCTGTTTTTT.

This clonotype was picked up a small number of times. The rearrangement links TRBV27 to TRBJ2-3; 7 bases are a match to TRBD2. V was pared by 5 bases and J by 2 bases, with 4 bases of the junction left unmatched. There are 14 residues in the CDR3. The V gene's germline CDR1 is MNHEY and CDR2 SMNVEV (reference sequence). CDR3 protein: CASSISGFTDTQYF. Here the CDR3 DNA reads TGTGCCAGCAGTATTAGCGGGTTCACAGATACGCAGTATTTT.

There are many counts of this clonotype. In DNA form, the CDR3 reads TGTGCCAGCAGTCAAACTGGGGGGAACACTGAAGCTTTCTTT. Translated, it gives CASSQTGGNTEAFF. The genes are TRBV6-2 or TRBV6-3 and TRBJ1-1; TRBD1 might be the D (5 bases). V was cut by 5 bases and J by 1 base, with 11 bases left in between. CDR3 length: 14 amino acids. Germline V gene sequence: CDR1 MNHEY, CDR2 SVGEGT.

This clonotype was recorded many times. The V and J genes are TRBV18 and TRBJ2-3, with TRBD1 as a possible D gene (6 bases). The CDR3 extends over 15 amino acids. V shed 3 bases and J shed 2 bases, with 12 bases lying between them. The germline V gene encodes CDR1 KGHSH and CDR2 LQKENI. The CDR3 DNA sequence: TGTGCCAGCTCACCGGTCCAGGGGAACACAGATACGCAGTATTTT. Its translation is CASSPVQGNTDTQYF.

In this sample, this clonotype turned up a few times. This chain joins TRBV28 and TRBJ2-1; tentatively, D is TRBD1 (6 bases). From germline, CDR1 is MDHEN and CDR2 SYDVKM. The CDR3 extends over 15 amino acids. Trimming stripped 6 bases from V and 8 bases from J, with 20 bases between. The CDR3 loop is CASRRAGAGSYEQFF. The CDR3 coding sequence is TGTGCCAGCAGGCGGGCAGGGGCAGGGAGCTATGAGCAGTTCTTC.

This clonotype appeared many times. This sequence joins TRBV20-1 and TRBJ1-1; possible D gene TRBD1, 6 bases. The CDR3 is 15 amino acids. Trimming shortened V by 1 base and J by 1 base, and 13 bases separated the two germline ends. Germline V gene lookup returns CDR1 DFQATT and CDR2 SNEGSKA (reference sequence). CDR3 region: CSARGPGDGNTEAFF. The CDR3 DNA reads TGCAGTGCTAGAGGCCCAGGGGATGGGAACACTGAAGCTTTCTTT.

This clonotype was found many times. The V call is TRBV12-3 or TRBV12-4, the J call TRBJ2-5, with D perhaps given as TRBD1 or TRBD2 (5 bases each). V was pared by 8 bases and J by 5 bases, with 15 bases between. There are 13 residues in the CDR3. This chain's CDR3 is CASSPQGGETQYF. The CDR3 DNA follows: TGTGCCAGCTCCCCTCAGGGCGGGGAGACCCAGTACTTC.

V is TRBV30 and J is TRBJ2-2; D possibly matches TRBD1 or TRBD2 (6 bases each). V shed 5 bases and J shed 2 bases, with 9 bases lying between them. From germline, CDR1 is GTSNPN and CDR2 SVGIG (reference sequence). This CDR3 spans 13 amino acids. CDR3 DNA: TGTGCCTGGGCGGGACAAAACACCGGGGAGCTGTTTTTT. It specifies CAWAGQNTGELFF. The complete variable domain, with remaining parts taken from reference TRBV30 and TRBJ2-2, reads SQTIHQWPATLVQPVGSPLSLECTVEGTSNPNLYWYRQAAGRGLQLLFYSVGIGQISSEVPQNLSASRPQDRQFILSSKKLLLSDSGFYLCAWAGQNTGELFFGEGSRLTVL.

As to this clonotype: A much larger clonotype is one base distant, so this may be a read error. The chain has TRBV21-1 and TRBJ2-3; the table's D call, TRBD1, was not checked against the DNA. TRBV21-1 is recorded as a pseudogene. The CDR3 is 11 residues long. The CDR3 DNA sequence: TGTGCCAGCGCAGGACAAGATACGCAGTATTTT. Translating it yields CASAGQDTQYF.